The 20 T cell receptor beta chains in this list originate from one sample, sequenced in a study of blood T cell repertoires in COVID-19. Sequencing used immunoSEQ multiplex PCR; TCRdb keeps in-frame clones, though not all of them. Here the sample spans about 240,000 clones, around 86% being singletons. The sequencing sample was made of peripheral blood. The receptors were sampled from a woman of 80 years or more with COVID-19, enrolled during active disease.

The V gene is TRBV28, the J gene TRBJ2-3; tentative D call: TRBD2 (5 bases). CDR1 MDHEN and CDR2 SYDVKM come from the germline V gene. Trimming pared 5 bases from V and 1 base from J, leaving 13 bases between. CDR3 length: 15 residues. The DNA for the CDR3 is TGTGCCAGCAGTGGCCCTAGTAGCGGCACAGATACGCAGTATTTT. Its translation: CASSGPSSGTDTQYF.

The V gene is TRBV5-1, the J gene TRBJ1-1; 10 bases are shared with TRBD1. V lost 4 bases and J lost 1; bases outside the gene matches: 7. Germline V CDR1 and CDR2: SGHRS, YFSETQ. CDR3 length: 16 amino acids. This CDR3 reads CASSAKTGGANTEAFF. CDR3 nucleotides: TGCGCCAGCAGCGCGAAGACAGGGGGCGCGAACACTGAAGCTTTCTTT.

The V gene is TRBV9, the J gene TRBJ2-1, with D possibly matching TRBD2 (6 bases). The length of the CDR3 is 16 residues. The germline CDR1 and CDR2 sequences are SGDLS and YYNGEE. Trimming stripped 4 bases from V and 9 bases from J, with 23 bases between. The CDR3: CASSPRPTLGLGEQFF. For the CDR3, the DNA is TGTGCCAGCAGCCCCCGCCCCACCCTGGGACTCGGTGAGCAGTTCTTC.

CDR3 sequence reads: CASNRQGPPYEQYF. In DNA, the CDR3 is TGTGCCAGCAACAGACAGGGCCCCCCATACGAGCAGTACTTC. The V call is TRBV28, the J call TRBJ2-7; TRBD1 matches at 7 bases. Unmatched junction bases numbered 10, after V lost 7 bases and J lost 4 bases. The germline gives CDR1 MDHEN, CDR2 SYDVKM. This CDR3 is built from 14 residues.

This chain links TRBV11-2 with TRBJ1-2; D not resolved. V lost 0 bases and J 6 bases, leaving 11 bases between the germline ends. The germline V gene encodes CDR1 SGHAT and CDR2 FQNNGV. The CDR3 contains 14 residues. CDR3 DNA: TGTGCCAGCAGCTTAGAAGGCGGATCCCATGGCTACACCTTC. It is translated as CASSLEGGSHGYTF.

The chain employs TRBV7-2 and TRBJ2-3; the match to TRBD2 covers 8 bases. V trimming: 1 base; J trimming: 3 bases; junction bases outside the gene matches: 6. This CDR3 comprises 16 residues. The germline V gene has CDR1 SGHTA and CDR2 FQGNSA. CDR3 amino acids: CASSLGGRGGTDTQYF. The CDR3 bases are TGTGCCAGCAGCTTAGGTGGACGGGGGGGGACAGATACGCAGTATTTT.

On this clone itself: The sample has other DNA sequences that encode this CDR3 too. The chain carries TRBV28 and TRBJ1-4; D gene unclear. Germline V gives CDR1 MDHEN, CDR2 SYDVKM. V was clipped by 3 bases and J by 8 bases, with 4 bases between them. The CDR3 sequence is 11 residues long. The chain's CDR3 is CASSFFEKLFF. The CDR3 DNA follows: TGTGCCAGCAGTTTCTTCGAAAAACTGTTTTTT.

The sample holds one count of this clone. The chain combines TRBV11-2 with TRBJ1-1, with TRBD1 as a possible D gene (6 bases). Trimming pared 8 bases from V and 13 bases from J, leaving 23 bases between. Germline V gene lookup returns CDR1 SGHAT and CDR2 FQNNGV. CDR3 length equals 13 residues. The CDR3 loop reads CASAINRESGSFF. DNA for the CDR3: TGTGCCAGCGCGATTAACAGGGAGAGTGGGAGTTTCTTT. Combining the CDR3 with reference TRBV11-2 and TRBJ1-1 gives the whole variable domain EAGVAQSPRYKIIEKRQSVAFWCNPISGHATLYWYQQILGQGPKLLIQFQNNGVVDDSQLPKDRFSAERLKGVDSTLKIQPAKLEDSAVYLCASAINRESGSFFGQGTRLTVV.

This chain connects TRBV6-6 to TRBJ1-1; D is unclear. This CDR3 contains 12 residues. Trimming took off 6 bases at V and 0 bases at J, with 5 bases between the two ends. Per the germline V gene, CDR1 is MNHNY and CDR2 is SVGAGI (reference sequence). Here the CDR3 reads CASSRVNTEAFF. Here the CDR3 DNA reads TGTGCCAGCAGCCGGGTGAACACTGAAGCTTTCTTT.

The rearrangement uses TRBV5-4 and TRBJ1-1; 7 bases line up with TRBD1. The length of the CDR3 is 15 residues. Germline V gene lookup returns CDR1 SGHNT and CDR2 YYREEE (reference sequence). V shed 4 bases, J shed 2 bases, and the junction held 8 bases outside the gene matches. CDR3 amino acids: CASSPGTAFNTEAFF. The CDR3 DNA sequence: TGTGCCAGCAGCCCGGGGACAGCGTTTAACACTGAAGCTTTCTTT.

The chain recombines TRBV5-6 with TRBJ1-2; 9 bases map to TRBD1. Trimming cost V 6 bases and J 6 bases; bases outside gene matches: 12. In germline, CDR1 is SGHDT, CDR2 YYEEEE. The CDR3 contains 15 residues. The CDR3 protein is CASIPGDREINGYTF. For the CDR3, the DNA is TGTGCCAGCATCCCTGGGGACAGGGAAATTAATGGCTACACCTTC.

The V and J genes are TRBV27 and TRBJ1-5; 7 nucleotides line up with TRBD1. Looked up from germline, CDR1 is MNHEY and CDR2 is SMNVEV (reference sequence). The trim removed 5 bases at V and 2 bases at J, leaving 6 bases unmatched. The CDR3 runs to 15 residues. The CDR3 DNA follows: TGTGCCAGCAGTCGACAGGGTTTCGGCAATCAGCCCCAGCATTTT. It specifies CASSRQGFGNQPQHF.

The J gene is TRBJ2-1, the V gene TRBV11-3; a weak D match, TRBD2 (6 bases). Germline assignment: CDR1 SGHNT and CDR2 YENEEA. The V end lost 5 bases, the J end lost 9 bases, and 17 bases lay between the germline ends. There are 14 residues in the CDR3. The CDR3 reads CASSPNGGLGEQFF. The CDR3 nucleotides are TGTGCCAGCAGCCCCAACGGAGGGCTCGGTGAGCAGTTCTTC.

The chain uses TRBV30 and TRBJ1-6, with 7 bases aligning to TRBD1. Germline V gene sequence: CDR1 GTSNPN, CDR2 SVGIG (reference sequence). Trimming removed 4 bases from V and 9 bases from J; junction bases left unmatched: 12. This CDR3 contains 15 residues. The CDR3 region has the DNA TGTGCCTGGACCGTCTGGGGGCAGGGGGTTTCACCCCTCCACTTT. Translating it yields CAWTVWGQGVSPLHF.

The gene calls are TRBV6-5 and TRBJ2-5; 10 nucleotides match TRBD2. This CDR3 spans 16 amino acids. Germline CDR1 is MNHEY and CDR2 is SVGAGI. J lost 2 bases, V lost 0 bases, and 3 bases had no gene match. The CDR3 loop is CASSYSRTSGQETQYF. For the CDR3, the DNA is TGTGCCAGCAGTTACTCACGGACTAGCGGACAAGAGACCCAGTACTTC.

This clone was observed a handful of times. The rearrangement links TRBV2 to TRBJ2-2; D not certain. Germline CDR1 reads SNHLY; CDR2 reads FYNNEI. CDR3 size: 13 residues. Trimming pared 4 bases from V and 5 bases from J, leaving 8 bases between. The CDR3 coding sequence is TGTGCCAGCAGTGCGGCGGCGACCGGGGAGCTGTTTTTT. It codes for CASSAAATGELFF.

The chain is built from TRBV15 and TRBJ1-5; TRBD1 matches at 8 bases. Germline-derived CDR1 and CDR2 are LNHNV and YYDKDF (reference sequence). V was clipped by 6 bases and J by 6 bases; unmatched bases: 7. This CDR3 contains 14 residues. Here the CDR3 DNA reads TGTGCCACCAGTCGACAGGGGCCCCCTCAGCCCCAGCATTTT. Protein product: CATSRQGPPQPQHF. Filled out from reference TRBV15 and TRBJ1-5, the complete variable domain reads DAMVIQNPRYQVTQFGKPVTLSCSQTLNHNVMYWYQQKSSQAPKLLFHYYDKDFNNEADTPDNFQSRRPNTSFCFLDIRSPGLGDTAMYLCATSRQGPPQPQHFGDGTRLSIL.

The chain employs TRBV2 and TRBJ2-7; 11 bases are a match to TRBD1. The length of the CDR3 is 14 residues. Trimming at V came to 7 bases and at J to 2 bases, leaving 4 bases not matched to a gene. Per the germline V gene, CDR1 is SNHLY and CDR2 is FYNNEI. CDR3 in amino acids: CASKGQGVAYEQYF. For the CDR3, the DNA is TGTGCCAGCAAGGGACAGGGGGTGGCCTACGAGCAGTACTTC.

This clone was counted once. The chain uses TRBV27 and TRBJ2-2; 9 bases agree with TRBD1. The CDR3 length is 15 residues. The germline CDR1 and CDR2 sequences are MNHEY and SMNVEV (reference sequence). V was pared by 5 bases and J by 6 bases, with 7 bases of the junction left unmatched. The CDR3 bases are TGTGCCAGCAGTGCCCTACAGGGGGCGTCCGGGGAGCTGTTTTTT. Encoded protein: CASSALQGASGELFF.

The rearrangement joins TRBV4-1 to TRBJ2-1; TRBD2 might be the D (6 bases). Trimming cost V 0 bases and J 4 bases, with 13 bases left between them. Germline V gene lookup returns CDR1 MGHRA and CDR2 YSYEKL. The CDR3 runs 16 residues. The CDR3 region is CASSQDRVAVYNEQFF. The CDR3 nucleotides read TGCGCCAGCAGCCAAGATAGGGTAGCGGTATACAATGAGCAGTTCTTC.